These 25 T cell receptor beta chains share one sample of origin, sequenced in a study of blood T cell repertoires in COVID-19. Sequencing used immunoSEQ multiplex PCR; TCRdb keeps in-frame clones, though not all of them. The data contain about 36,000 clones, approximately 90% of them singletons. Sequenced sample: peripheral blood. The receptors originated from a human donor in a cohort sampled during active COVID-19.

V usage is TRBV4-1 and J usage is TRBJ1-1, with 9 positions matching TRBD1. This CDR3 contains 12 residues. V lost 1 base, J lost 11 bases, and 2 bases stayed unmatched. Germline CDR1 and CDR2: MGHRA and YSYEKL. CDR3 in DNA: TGCGCCAGCAGCCAAGCACAGGGGGCGGCTTTCTTT. Translating gives CASSQAQGAAFF.

The chain uses TRBV10-1 and TRBJ2-1; D unclear. The germline CDR1 and CDR2 sequences are WNHNN and SYGVQD (reference sequence). This CDR3 region has 13 residues. V lost 4 bases to trimming and J lost 6 bases, with 10 bases between them. The CDR3 protein is CASSAMRFNEQFF. In DNA form, the CDR3 reads TGCGCCAGCAGTGCTATGAGATTCAATGAGCAGTTCTTC.

The chain uses TRBV29-1 and TRBJ1-2, with a possible D match to TRBD1 (5 bases). The V gene lost 4 bases and the J gene lost 7 bases, with 25 bases spanning the gap. Germline CDR1 SQVTM, CDR2 ANQGSEA. This CDR3 is built from 16 residues. The CDR3 loop is CSVVAGQWVLVSGYTF. DNA for the CDR3: TGCAGCGTTGTCGCGGGGCAGTGGGTCTTGGTCTCTGGCTACACCTTC. Full variable domain (missing parts from reference TRBV29-1 and TRBJ1-2): SAVISQKPSRDICQRGTSLTIQCQVDSQVTMMFWYRQQPGQSLTLIATANQGSEATYESGFVIDKFPISRPNLTFSTLTVSNMSPEDSSIYLCSVVAGQWVLVSGYTFGSGTRLTVV.

The gene calls are TRBV6-6 and TRBJ1-2; D ambiguous. The ends were cut back, 6 bases at V and 7 bases at J, with 6 bases in the middle. CDR3 size: 10 residues. The V gene's germline CDR1 is MNHNY and CDR2 SVGAGI (reference sequence). The CDR3 here is CASRAFGYTF. The CDR3 nucleotides are TGTGCCAGCAGAGCTTTTGGCTACACCTTC.

The V call is TRBV10-3, the J call TRBJ1-1; D is possibly TRBD1 (6 bases). This CDR3 region has 18 residues. Germline lookup yields CDR1 ENHRY and CDR2 SYGVKD. Trimming pared 2 bases from V and 1 base from J, leaving 20 bases between. This CDR3 is CAISEGQGKKRRNTEAFF. In DNA, the CDR3 is TGTGCCATCAGTGAGGGGCAGGGGAAGAAACGTCGGAACACTGAAGCTTTCTTT.

In this sample, this clone is large. The chain recombines TRBV13 with TRBJ1-6; no clear D. V lost 6 bases and J 4 bases, leaving 13 bases between the germline ends. Germline V lookup: CDR1 PRHDT, CDR2 FYEKMQ (reference sequence). The CDR3 totals 15 residues. This chain's CDR3 is CASRLRGAYNSPLHF. Here the CDR3 DNA reads TGTGCCAGCAGGTTGCGGGGTGCTTATAATTCACCCCTCCACTTT.

This chain connects TRBV7-9 to TRBJ2-7; 8 bases are shared with TRBD2. The V and J ends lost 1 base and 1 base, in that order; junction bases with no gene match: 9. This CDR3 comprises 17 residues. CDR1 and CDR2 (germline): SEHNR, FQNEAQ (reference sequence). CDR3 region: CASSLGGSGEASYEQYF. In DNA form, the CDR3 reads TGTGCCAGCAGCTTAGGGGGTAGCGGGGAGGCTTCCTACGAGCAGTACTTC.

CDR3 sequence reads: CASSTKSPGAYEQYF. Written as DNA, the CDR3 is TGTGCCAGCAGCACTAAATCTCCAGGGGCCTACGAGCAGTACTTC. The gene calls are TRBV3-1 (or the pseudogene TRBV3-2) and TRBJ2-7, with D possibly matching TRBD1 (6 bases). This CDR3 is built from 15 residues. Germline lookup yields CDR1 LGHDT and CDR2 YNNKEL (reference sequence). V was clipped by 5 bases and J by 2 bases, with 16 bases between them.

The chain combines TRBV21-1 with TRBJ1-5. TRBV21-1 is recorded as a pseudogene. CDR3 length equals 10 residues. CDR3 DNA: TGTGCCAGCAGCGGTCAGCGCCAGCATTTT. Translation: CASSGQRQHF.

This clone is classed as medium-sized. The chain couples TRBV19 to TRBJ1-3; TRBD1 matches 7 bases. This CDR3 is built from 13 residues. Per the germline V gene, CDR1 is LNHDA and CDR2 is SQIVND (reference sequence). V trimming: 10 bases; J trimming: 0 bases; junction bases outside the gene matches: 3. CDR3 coding DNA: TGTGCCACACACAGGGGCTCTGGAAACACCATATATTTT. It is translated as CATHRGSGNTIYF.

This rearrangement joins TRBV5-1 to TRBJ1-2; 7 nucleotides agree with TRBD1. J gave up 5 bases and V 5 bases, and 15 bases lay outside the gene matches. The length of the CDR3 is 16 residues. Germline V lookup: CDR1 SGHRS, CDR2 YFSETQ. The DNA of the CDR3 is TGCGCCAGCAGAGAACCGGGACAGCCCCGGAGTTATGGCTACACCTTC. Amino acid sequence: CASREPGQPRSYGYTF.

The V and J genes are TRBV2 and TRBJ1-1; D is ambiguous. The CDR3 consists of 12 residues. CDR1 SNHLY and CDR2 FYNNEI come from the germline V gene. The V end lost 7 bases, the J end lost 5 bases, and 11 bases lay between the germline ends. The CDR3 reads CASTGMGTEAFF. As DNA, the CDR3 is TGTGCCAGCACCGGGATGGGGACTGAAGCTTTCTTT. Combining the CDR3 with reference TRBV2 and TRBJ1-1 gives the whole variable domain EPEVTQTPSHQVTQMGQEVILRCVPISNHLYFYWYRQILGQKVEFLVSFYNNEISEKSEIFDDQFSVERPDGSNFTLKIRSTKLEDSAMYFCASTGMGTEAFFGQGTRLTVV.

The chain combines TRBV19 with TRBJ2-6; D is unclear. This CDR3 is 18 amino acids long. The V end lost 0 bases, the J end lost 0 bases, and 12 bases lay between the germline ends. CDR1 is LNHDA and CDR2 is SQIVND in the germline V gene (reference sequence). CDR3 nucleotide sequence: TGTGCCAGTAGTATAGATCCTCCTTTCTACTCTGGGGCCAACGTCCTGACTTTC. As protein: CASSIDPPFYSGANVLTF.

J is TRBJ2-3 and V is TRBV7-6, with TRBD1 matching over 8 bases. The junction had 7 bases not matched to a gene; V was cut back by 5 bases and J by 0 bases. This CDR3 is built from 16 residues. The germline V gene encodes CDR1 SGHVS and CDR2 FNYEAQ. The CDR3 DNA follows: TGTGCCAGCAGCCCCCAGGGGGCCATAAGCACAGATACGCAGTATTTT. Protein product: CASSPQGAISTDTQYF.

The chain combines TRBV5-4 with TRBJ1-2; 12 bases are a match to TRBD1. CDR1 SGHNT and CDR2 YYREEE come from the germline V gene (reference sequence). The ends lost 3 bases at V and 7 bases at J; junction bases unmatched: 4. The CDR3 has 14 residues. The CDR3 region is CASSWDRGQSGYTF. The CDR3 DNA reads TGTGCCAGCAGCTGGGACAGGGGGCAGAGTGGCTACACCTTC. The entire variable domain, with the rest obtained from reference TRBV5-4 and TRBJ1-2, is as follows: ETGVTQSPTHLIKTRGQQVTLRCSSQSGHNTVSWYQQALGQGPQFIFQYYREEENGRGNFPPRFSGLQFPNYSSELNVNALELDDSALYLCASSWDRGQSGYTFGSGTRLTVV.

This clone was observed a single time. V is TRBV28 and J is TRBJ1-1; tentatively, D is TRBD1 (6 bases). This CDR3 spans 13 amino acids. CDR1 MDHEN and CDR2 SYDVKM come from the germline V gene. Deletions cut 2 bases from V and 6 bases from J, with 10 bases between. This CDR3 reads CASSLTQGAEAFF. DNA for the CDR3: TGTGCCAGCAGTTTAACACAGGGAGCTGAAGCTTTCTTT.

CDR3 nucleotide sequence: TGCGCCAGCAGTAGGGAGGGCTATCAGCCCCAGCATTTT. Translation: CASSREGYQPQHF. This sequence joins TRBV5-1 and TRBJ1-5, with D hard to call. Trimming cost V 5 bases and J 5 bases, with 11 bases left between them. CDR1 SGHRS and CDR2 YFSETQ come from the germline V gene. CDR3 size: 13 residues. The complete variable domain, with remaining parts taken from reference TRBV5-1 and TRBJ1-5, reads KAGVTQTPRYLIKTRGQQVTLSCSPISGHRSVSWYQQTPGQGLQFLFEYFSETQRNKGNFPGRFSGRQFSNSRSEMNVSTLELGDSALYLCASSREGYQPQHFGDGTRLSIL.

This chain joins TRBV21-1 and TRBJ2-5; no check of the table's D call, TRBD2, against the DNA was made. TRBV21-1 is recorded as a pseudogene. The CDR3 length is 18 residues. CDR3 region: CASSAHSGTSGGAVTQYF. Written as DNA, the CDR3 is TGTGCCAGCAGCGCCCACTCCGGGACTAGCGGGGGGGCCGTCACCCAGTACTTC.

Only one count was recorded for this clone. The chain links TRBV5-6 to TRBJ2-1; 8 bases map to TRBD2. The CDR3 length is 15 residues. V gave up 4 bases and J gave up 3 bases; unmatched junction bases: 6. Germline loops: CDR1 SGHDT, CDR2 YYEEEE. The CDR3 nucleotides read TGTGCCAGCAGCCCGTACGGGGGGGTCTACAATGAGCAGTTCTTC. Translation gives CASSPYGGVYNEQFF.

The chain combines TRBV2 with TRBJ1-2; 8 bases align to TRBD1. V dropped 6 bases and J dropped 2; count of bases not matched to a gene: 5. Germline V gene lookup returns CDR1 SNHLY and CDR2 FYNNEI. The CDR3 is made up of 14 amino acids. The CDR3 coding sequence is TGTGCCAGCAGGATGGACAGGGAGAACTATGGCTACACCTTC. Translating gives CASRMDRENYGYTF.

The chain has TRBV6-6 and TRBJ2-2, with D tentatively TRBD2 (6 bases). Germline V CDR1 and CDR2: MNHNY, SVGAGI (reference sequence). The V gene lost 5 bases and the J gene lost 0 bases, with 13 bases spanning the gap. The CDR3 spans 16 residues. CDR3 amino acids: CASSTRDSPNTGELFF. In DNA form, the CDR3 reads TGTGCCAGCAGTACCCGGGACTCTCCGAACACCGGGGAGCTGTTTTTT.

V is TRBV10-3 and J is TRBJ2-7; 9 nucleotides match TRBD1. CDR3 length: 15 amino acids. With V trimmed by 3 bases and J by 5 bases, 8 bases remained unmatched. Germline-derived CDR1 and CDR2 are ENHRY and SYGVKD. The CDR3 loop reads CAISDNRGLFDEQYF. The CDR3 DNA reads TGTGCCATCAGTGACAACAGGGGGCTTTTTGACGAGCAGTACTTC.

The V gene is TRBV10-3, the J gene TRBJ2-2; possibly TRBD2 for D (6 bases). In germline, CDR1 is ENHRY, CDR2 SYGVKD. V was shortened by 8 bases and J by 4 bases, with 11 bases between the two germline ends. This CDR3 is built from 13 residues. The CDR3 nucleotides read TGTGCCATCGGGCGGGGTGTCACCGGGGAGCTGTTTTTT. It is translated as CAIGRGVTGELFF.

The chain uses TRBV7-6 and TRBJ2-7; 8 bases agree with TRBD2. The trim removed 3 bases at V and 3 bases at J, leaving 7 bases unmatched. From germline, CDR1 is SGHVS and CDR2 FNYEAQ. The CDR3 consists of 15 residues. The CDR3: CASSFVAGNHYEQYF. The CDR3 coding sequence is TGTGCCAGCAGCTTTGTAGCGGGGAACCACTACGAGCAGTACTTC.

The rearrangement uses TRBV12-3 or TRBV12-4 and TRBJ2-2; D is perhaps TRBD2 (6 bases). This CDR3 region has 13 residues. The germline V and J ends were trimmed by 3 bases and 6 bases, with 8 bases remaining between them. The CDR3 spells CASSFSGAGELFF. CDR3 DNA: TGTGCCAGCAGTTTTTCGGGGGCCGGGGAGCTGTTTTTT.